A single sample gave rise to the 17 T cell receptor beta chains below, sequenced in a study of TIL therapy for anti-PD-1-resistant metastatic lung cancer. Time point noted: pre-treatment sample, taken before nivolumab and TIL therapy. The immunoSEQ assay was v3. Measured with immunoSEQ multiplex PCR; TCRdb has only the in-frame clones, and not every one. The table lists just under 60,000 clones, roughly 70% of them singletons. The source was blood, collected at baseline. The source of these receptors is a person aged 25-85 years with non-small cell lung cancer.

This clone was observed a single time. The CDR3 here is CSAQGRANSDTQYF. In nucleotides, the CDR3 is TGCAGCGCCCAAGGCAGGGCGAATTCGGATACGCAGTATTTT. The chain employs TRBV29-1 and TRBJ2-3; D perhaps matches TRBD1 (5 bases). Trimming left V 7 bases short and J 6 bases short, with 20 bases between. Germline assignment: CDR1 SQVTM and CDR2 ANQGSEA. This CDR3 comprises 14 residues.

This clone was counted between two and nine times. This chain joins TRBV7-2 and TRBJ2-7; TRBD1 agrees at 7 bases. The CDR3 sequence is 15 residues long. The V segment lost 1 base and the J segment 1 base; nucleotides outside the gene matches: 4. Germline CDR1 SGHTA, CDR2 FQGNSA. CDR3: CASSLVRGQSYEQYF. CDR3 DNA: TGTGCCAGCAGCTTAGTGAGGGGACAGTCCTACGAGCAGTACTTC.

The chain combines TRBV5-1 with TRBJ2-7; D possibly matches TRBD1 or TRBD2 (5 bases each). Looked up from germline, CDR1 is SGHRS and CDR2 is YFSETQ. CDR3 length: 14 amino acids. V lost 1 base and J lost 0, with 8 bases in between. DNA for the CDR3: TGCGCCAGCAGCTTGTCGGGACCCTCCTACGAGCAGTACTTC. This sequence encodes CASSLSGPSYEQYF. The variable domain in full, completed from reference TRBV5-1 and TRBJ2-7, reads KAGVTQTPRYLIKTRGQQVTLSCSPISGHRSVSWYQQTPGQGLQFLFEYFSETQRNKGNFPGRFSGRQFSNSRSEMNVSTLELGDSALYLCASSLSGPSYEQYFGPGTRLTVT.

J is TRBJ1-1 and V is TRBV5-4; unclear D gene. V dropped 0 bases and J dropped 0 bases, with 9 bases sitting between them. CDR1 and CDR2 (germline): SGHNT, YYREEE (reference sequence). This CDR3 contains 15 residues. CDR3 amino acids: CASSLDSLMNTEAFF. The CDR3 DNA reads TGTGCCAGCAGCTTGGACAGTCTCATGAACACTGAAGCTTTCTTT.

This chain joins TRBV2 and TRBJ2-3; 14 bases agree with TRBD2. Germline CDR1 is SNHLY and CDR2 is FYNNEI. With V trimmed by 7 bases and J by 6 bases, 6 bases remained unmatched. The CDR3 has 15 amino acids. The CDR3 protein is CASNFGLAGGDTQYF. CDR3 nucleotide sequence: TGTGCCAGCAACTTCGGACTAGCGGGAGGTGATACGCAGTATTTT.

V gene TRBV2 combines with J gene TRBJ1-2; 7 nucleotides line up with TRBD1. This CDR3 is 13 amino acids long. Trimming took 5 bases from V and 3 from J; bases not matched to a gene: 3. In germline, CDR1 is SNHLY, CDR2 FYNNEI. DNA for the CDR3: TGTGCCAGCAGTACCGGGACAGACTATGGCTACACCTTC. Its translation is CASSTGTDYGYTF.

The V and J genes are TRBV5-1 and TRBJ2-5, with 7 bases aligning to TRBD1. Germline CDR1 reads SGHRS; CDR2 reads YFSETQ. The CDR3 covers 16 residues. Unmatched junction bases numbered 5, after V lost 0 bases and J lost 0 bases. The CDR3 DNA follows: TGCGCCAGCAGCTTGGCGGTGGGACAGAACCAAGAGACCCAGTACTTC. Translated: CASSLAVGQNQETQYF.

V gene TRBV19 combines with J gene TRBJ2-7, with a possible D match to TRBD1 (6 bases). Trimming stripped 3 bases from V and 2 bases from J, with 11 bases between. Germline loops: CDR1 LNHDA, CDR2 SQIVND (reference sequence). The CDR3 is made up of 14 amino acids. The CDR3 bases are TGTGCCAGTAGTATTTCATCAGGGGCCTACGAGCAGTACTTC. Translated: CASSISSGAYEQYF. Looking up the rest from reference TRBV19 and TRBJ2-7 gives the full variable domain: DGGITQSPKYLFRKEGQNVTLSCEQNLNHDAMYWYRQDPGQGLRLIYYSQIVNDFQKGDIAEGYSVSREKKESFPLTVTSAQKNPTAFYLCASSISSGAYEQYFGPGTRLTVT.

The chain carries TRBV19 and TRBJ2-5; 8 bases agree with TRBD1. This CDR3 spans 16 amino acids. Germline V lookup: CDR1 LNHDA, CDR2 SQIVND (reference sequence). The V and J ends lost 5 bases and 5 bases, in that order; junction bases with no gene match: 13. The CDR3 region is CASSLRTGFRGETQYF. The CDR3 DNA sequence: TGTGCCAGTAGTCTCCGGACAGGGTTTCGCGGGGAGACCCAGTACTTC.

CDR3 amino acids: CASSPGPSYEQYF. The CDR3 DNA sequence: TGTGCCAGCAGCCCCGGGCCTAGCTACGAGCAGTACTTC. V gene TRBV11-2 combines with J gene TRBJ2-7; D gene unclear. Trimming left V 5 bases short and J 3 bases short, with 11 bases between. The CDR3 has 13 amino acids. Germline values: CDR1 SGHAT, CDR2 FQNNGV.

The J gene is TRBJ1-4, the V gene TRBV2; TRBD1 agrees at 7 bases. The germline V gene has CDR1 SNHLY and CDR2 FYNNEI. This CDR3 comprises 14 residues. With V trimmed by 5 bases and J by 6 bases, 6 bases remained unmatched. The CDR3 is CASSFRDSHEKLFF. The CDR3 bases are TGTGCCAGCAGTTTCCGGGACAGTCATGAAAAACTGTTTTTT. The full variable domain, completed using reference TRBV2 and TRBJ1-4, is EPEVTQTPSHQVTQMGQEVILRCVPISNHLYFYWYRQILGQKVEFLVSFYNNEISEKSEIFDDQFSVERPDGSNFTLKIRSTKLEDSAMYFCASSFRDSHEKLFFGSGTQLSVL.

This clone is a singleton in its sample. The genes are TRBV11-2 and TRBJ2-3, with 10 bases lining up with TRBD1. J lost 2 bases, V lost 1 base, and 3 bases had no gene match. Germline V gene data show CDR1 as SGHAT and CDR2 as FQNNGV. The CDR3 is 16 amino acids. The CDR3 sequence: CASSLGGQGFTDTQYF. The CDR3 DNA reads TGTGCCAGCAGCTTAGGGGGACAGGGGTTCACAGATACGCAGTATTTT.

The V gene is TRBV28, the J gene TRBJ1-5; no definite D call. Trimming stripped 2 bases from V and 9 bases from J, with 8 bases between. This CDR3 is built from 12 residues. CDR1 is MDHEN, CDR2 SYDVKM, per germline. The CDR3 is CASSLLMRPQHF. The CDR3 DNA sequence: TGTGCCAGCAGTTTACTAATGCGGCCCCAGCATTTT.

The chain couples TRBV7-9 to TRBJ1-6; 8 bases agree with TRBD1. In germline, CDR1 is SEHNR, CDR2 FQNEAQ (reference sequence). The V segment lost 5 bases and the J segment 10 bases; nucleotides outside the gene matches: 13. The CDR3 covers 16 residues. The CDR3 loop reads CASSLGLQGGESPLHF. CDR3 DNA: TGTGCCAGCAGCCTGGGATTACAGGGGGGAGAATCACCCCTCCACTTT.

This sequence joins TRBV4-1 and TRBJ2-1, with 11 bases that match TRBD2. The CDR3 extends over 18 amino acids. The germline gives CDR1 MGHRA, CDR2 YSYEKL. The ends lost 5 bases at V and 5 bases at J; junction bases unmatched: 14. CDR3 region: CASSEAIFGLAGNNEQFF. The CDR3 coding sequence is TGCGCCAGCAGCGAAGCCATATTCGGACTAGCGGGCAACAATGAGCAGTTCTTC.

The chain links TRBV25-1 to TRBJ2-7; 8 bases are a match to TRBD2. CDR1 is MGHDK and CDR2 is SYGVNS in the germline V gene. The CDR3 totals 13 residues. The V segment lost 11 bases and the J segment 0 bases; nucleotides outside the gene matches: 6. Here the CDR3 DNA reads TGTGCCGTTCGGGGGGGGGCCTCCTACGAGCAGTACTTC. Translated, it gives CAVRGGASYEQYF.

In its sample, this clone was seen once. The rearrangement uses TRBV28 and TRBJ1-2, with D possibly being TRBD1 (5 bases). CDR1 is MDHEN and CDR2 is SYDVKM in the germline V gene. Trimming cost V 7 bases and J 4 bases, with 13 bases left between them. CDR3 size: 13 residues. This chain's CDR3 is CASKAGTFYGYTF. As DNA, the CDR3 is TGTGCCAGCAAGGCAGGGACTTTCTATGGCTACACCTTC.